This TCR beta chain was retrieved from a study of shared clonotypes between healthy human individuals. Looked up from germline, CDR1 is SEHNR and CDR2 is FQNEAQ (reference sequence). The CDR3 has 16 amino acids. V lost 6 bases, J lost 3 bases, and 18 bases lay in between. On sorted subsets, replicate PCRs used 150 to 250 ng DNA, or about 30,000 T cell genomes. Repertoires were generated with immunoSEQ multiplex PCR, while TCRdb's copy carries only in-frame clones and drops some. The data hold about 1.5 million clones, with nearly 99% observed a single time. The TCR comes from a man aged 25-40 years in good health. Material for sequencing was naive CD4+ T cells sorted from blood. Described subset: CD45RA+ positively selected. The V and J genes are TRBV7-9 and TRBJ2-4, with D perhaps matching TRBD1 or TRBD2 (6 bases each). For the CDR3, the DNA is TGTGCCAGCAGTCCTCACGGGGGCCGGGGCAAAAACATTCAGTACTTC. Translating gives CASSPHGGRGKNIQYF.